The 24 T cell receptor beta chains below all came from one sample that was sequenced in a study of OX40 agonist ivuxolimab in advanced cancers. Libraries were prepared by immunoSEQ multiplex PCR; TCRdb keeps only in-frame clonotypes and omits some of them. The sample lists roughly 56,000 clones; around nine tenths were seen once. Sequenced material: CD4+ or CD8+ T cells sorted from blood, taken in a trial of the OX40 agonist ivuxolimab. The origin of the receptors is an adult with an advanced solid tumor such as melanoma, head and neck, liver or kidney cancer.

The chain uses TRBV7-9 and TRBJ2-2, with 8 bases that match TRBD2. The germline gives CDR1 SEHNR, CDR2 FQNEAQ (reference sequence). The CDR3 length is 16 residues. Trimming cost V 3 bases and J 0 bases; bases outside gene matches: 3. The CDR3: CASSFPSGPNTGELFF. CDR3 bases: TGTGCCAGCAGCTTCCCTAGCGGGCCGAACACCGGGGAGCTGTTTTTT.

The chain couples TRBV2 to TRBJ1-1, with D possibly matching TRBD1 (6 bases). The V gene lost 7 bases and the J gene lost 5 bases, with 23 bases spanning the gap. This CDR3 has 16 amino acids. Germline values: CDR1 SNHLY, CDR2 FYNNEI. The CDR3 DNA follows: TGTGCCAGCAAAGGGGGGCAGGGGCCCCGGGTTACTGAAGCTTTCTTT. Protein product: CASKGGQGPRVTEAFF.

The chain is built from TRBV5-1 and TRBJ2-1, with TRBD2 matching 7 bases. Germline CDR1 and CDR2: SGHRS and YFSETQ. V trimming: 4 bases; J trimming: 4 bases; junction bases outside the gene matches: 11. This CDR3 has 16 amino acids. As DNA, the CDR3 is TGCGCCAGCAGCATGCTGGGGGAGGGCCGGTACAATGAGCAGTTCTTC. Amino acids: CASSMLGEGRYNEQFF. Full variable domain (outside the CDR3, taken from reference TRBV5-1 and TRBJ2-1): KAGVTQTPRYLIKTRGQQVTLSCSPISGHRSVSWYQQTPGQGLQFLFEYFSETQRNKGNFPGRFSGRQFSNSRSEMNVSTLELGDSALYLCASSMLGEGRYNEQFFGPGTRLTVL.

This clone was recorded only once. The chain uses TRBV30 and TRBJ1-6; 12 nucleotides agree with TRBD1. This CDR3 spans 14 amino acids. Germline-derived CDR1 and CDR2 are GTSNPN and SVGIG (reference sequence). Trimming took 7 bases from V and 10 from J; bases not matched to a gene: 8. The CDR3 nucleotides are TGTGCCTACCAGTTCGGGACAGGGGGCTCACCCCTCCACTTT. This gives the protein CAYQFGTGGSPLHF.

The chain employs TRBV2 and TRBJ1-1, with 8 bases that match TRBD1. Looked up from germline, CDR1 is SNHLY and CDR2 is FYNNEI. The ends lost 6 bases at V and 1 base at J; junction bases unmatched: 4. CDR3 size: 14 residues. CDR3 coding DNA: TGTGCCAGCAGGGGTGACAGGGGGAACACTGAAGCTTTCTTT. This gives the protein CASRGDRGNTEAFF.

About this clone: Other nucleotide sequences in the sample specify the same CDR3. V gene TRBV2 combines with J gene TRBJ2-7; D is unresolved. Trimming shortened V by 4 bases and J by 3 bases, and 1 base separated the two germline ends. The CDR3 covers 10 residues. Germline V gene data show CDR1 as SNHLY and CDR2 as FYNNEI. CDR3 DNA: TGTGCCAGCAGTGGCTACGAGCAGTACTTC. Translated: CASSGYEQYF.

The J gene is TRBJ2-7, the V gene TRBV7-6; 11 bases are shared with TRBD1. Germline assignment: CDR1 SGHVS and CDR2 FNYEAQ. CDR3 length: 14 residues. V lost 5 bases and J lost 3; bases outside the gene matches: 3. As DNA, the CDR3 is TGTGCCAGCAGCCCCGGGACAGGGGGCTACGAGCAGTACTTC. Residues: CASSPGTGGYEQYF.

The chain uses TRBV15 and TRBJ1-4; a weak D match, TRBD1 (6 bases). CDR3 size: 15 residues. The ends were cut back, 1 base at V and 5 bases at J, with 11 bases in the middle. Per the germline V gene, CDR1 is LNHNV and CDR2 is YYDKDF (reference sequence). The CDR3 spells CATSRGQDTNEKLFF. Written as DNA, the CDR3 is TGTGCCACCAGCAGAGGACAGGACACGAATGAAAAACTGTTTTTT.

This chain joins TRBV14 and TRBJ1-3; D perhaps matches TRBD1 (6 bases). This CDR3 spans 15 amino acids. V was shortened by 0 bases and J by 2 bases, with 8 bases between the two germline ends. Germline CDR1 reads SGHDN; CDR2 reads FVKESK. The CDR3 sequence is CASSQDWTAGNTIYF. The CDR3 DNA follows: TGTGCCAGCAGCCAAGACTGGACAGCTGGAAACACCATATATTTT.

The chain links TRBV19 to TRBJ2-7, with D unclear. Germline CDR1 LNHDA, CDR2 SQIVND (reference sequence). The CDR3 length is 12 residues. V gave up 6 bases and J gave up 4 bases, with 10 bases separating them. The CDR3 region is CASSHSGYEQYF. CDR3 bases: TGTGCCAGTAGCCACTCCGGTTACGAGCAGTACTTC.

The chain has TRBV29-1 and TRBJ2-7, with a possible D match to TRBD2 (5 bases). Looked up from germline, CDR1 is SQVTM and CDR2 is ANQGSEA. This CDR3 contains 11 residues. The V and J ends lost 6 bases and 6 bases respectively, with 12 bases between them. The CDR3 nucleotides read TGCAGCGTCGGAAGCAGCGGCGAGCAGTACTTC. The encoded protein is CSVGSSGEQYF.

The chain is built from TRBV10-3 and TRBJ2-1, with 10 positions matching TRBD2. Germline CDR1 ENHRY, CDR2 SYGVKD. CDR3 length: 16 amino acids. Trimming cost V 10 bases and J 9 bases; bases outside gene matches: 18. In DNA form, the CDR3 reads TGTGCCACTTGGACAGATCGAGCGGGAGGGCCGGCTGAGCAGTTCTTC. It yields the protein CATWTDRAGGPAEQFF.

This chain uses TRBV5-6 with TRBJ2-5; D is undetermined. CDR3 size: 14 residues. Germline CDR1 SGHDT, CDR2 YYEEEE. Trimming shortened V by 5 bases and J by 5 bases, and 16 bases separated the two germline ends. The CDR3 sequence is CASSFILYGETQYF. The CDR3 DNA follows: TGTGCCAGCAGTTTTATCCTATATGGGGAGACCCAGTACTTC.

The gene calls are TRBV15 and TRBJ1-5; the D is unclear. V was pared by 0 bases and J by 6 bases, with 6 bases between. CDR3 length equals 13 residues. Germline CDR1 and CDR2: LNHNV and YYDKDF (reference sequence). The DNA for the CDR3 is TGTGCCACCAGCAGAGAAGTTAGTCAGCCCCAGCATTTT. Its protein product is CATSREVSQPQHF.

In nucleotides, the CDR3 is TGTGCCAGCAGCGGCGGGACAGGGGGGTACGAGCAGTACTTC. Translated, it gives CASSGGTGGYEQYF. The chain uses TRBV9 and TRBJ2-7, with 11 bases matching TRBD1. With V trimmed by 3 bases and J by 4 bases, 3 bases remained unmatched. Germline loops: CDR1 SGDLS, CDR2 YYNGEE. CDR3 length: 14 amino acids.

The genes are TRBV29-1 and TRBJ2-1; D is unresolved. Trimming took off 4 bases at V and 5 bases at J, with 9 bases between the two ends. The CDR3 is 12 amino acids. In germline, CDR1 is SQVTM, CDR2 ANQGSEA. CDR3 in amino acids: CSVAGSHNEQFF. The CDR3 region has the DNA TGCAGCGTTGCCGGGTCCCACAATGAGCAGTTCTTC.

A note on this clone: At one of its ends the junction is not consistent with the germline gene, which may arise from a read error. The CDR3 DNA follows: TGTGCTAGCAGCTGGGGCACGAACACCGGGGAGCTGTTTTTT. Amino acid sequence: CASSWGTNTGELFF. The chain links TRBV7-7 to TRBJ2-2, with D possibly being TRBD1 (5 bases). The CDR3 length is 14 residues. Germline CDR1 and CDR2: SSHAT and FNYEAQ (reference sequence).

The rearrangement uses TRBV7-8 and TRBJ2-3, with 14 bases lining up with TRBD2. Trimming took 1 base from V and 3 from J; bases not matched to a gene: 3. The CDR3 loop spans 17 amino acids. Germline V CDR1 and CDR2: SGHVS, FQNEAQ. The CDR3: CASSLGLAGGPTDTQYF. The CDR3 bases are TGTGCCAGCAGCTTAGGACTAGCGGGAGGGCCGACAGATACGCAGTATTTT.

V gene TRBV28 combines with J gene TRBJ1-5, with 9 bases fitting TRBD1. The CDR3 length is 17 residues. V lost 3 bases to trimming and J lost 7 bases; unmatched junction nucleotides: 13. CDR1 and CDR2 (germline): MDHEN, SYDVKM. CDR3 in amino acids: CASSFRTGTGYSQPQHF. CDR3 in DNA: TGTGCCAGCAGTTTTCGTACCGGGACAGGGTATAGCCAGCCCCAGCATTTT.

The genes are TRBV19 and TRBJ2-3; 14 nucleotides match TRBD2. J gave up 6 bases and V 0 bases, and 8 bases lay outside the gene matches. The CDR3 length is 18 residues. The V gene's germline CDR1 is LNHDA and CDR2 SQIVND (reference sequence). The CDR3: CASSIELGLAGGADTQYF. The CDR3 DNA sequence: TGTGCCAGTAGTATAGAGCTCGGACTAGCGGGGGGCGCGGATACGCAGTATTTT.

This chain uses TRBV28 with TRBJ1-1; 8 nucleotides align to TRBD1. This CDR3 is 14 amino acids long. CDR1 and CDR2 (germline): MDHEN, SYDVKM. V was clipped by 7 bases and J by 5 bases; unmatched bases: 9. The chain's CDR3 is CASKMDRAVTEAFF. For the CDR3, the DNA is TGTGCCAGCAAAATGGACAGGGCAGTTACTGAAGCTTTCTTT.

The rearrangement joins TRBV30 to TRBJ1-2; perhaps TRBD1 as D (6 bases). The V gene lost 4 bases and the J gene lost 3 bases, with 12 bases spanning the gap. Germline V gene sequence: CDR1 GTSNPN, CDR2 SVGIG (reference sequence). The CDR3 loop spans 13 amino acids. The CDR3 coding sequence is TGTGCCTGGACAGGGGAAGCCTACTATGGCTACACCTTC. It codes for CAWTGEAYYGYTF.

Here the CDR3 reads CASSKKQGIGSNQPQHF. CDR3 nucleotide sequence: TGTGCCAGTAGCAAAAAACAGGGGATTGGTAGCAATCAGCCCCAGCATTTT. This rearrangement joins TRBV19 to TRBJ1-5; 7 nucleotides line up with TRBD1. CDR1 LNHDA and CDR2 SQIVND come from the germline V gene (reference sequence). J gave up 0 bases and V 6 bases, and 11 bases lay outside the gene matches. This CDR3 comprises 17 residues.

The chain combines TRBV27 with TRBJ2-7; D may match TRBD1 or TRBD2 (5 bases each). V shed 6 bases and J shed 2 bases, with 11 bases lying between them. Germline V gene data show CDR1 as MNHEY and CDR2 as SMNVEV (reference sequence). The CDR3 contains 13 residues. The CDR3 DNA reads TGTGCCAGCAGCAGGGAGCGAACCTACGAGCAGTACTTC. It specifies CASSRERTYEQYF.